The 28 T cell receptor beta chains below all came from one sample that was sequenced in a study of cytomegalovirus exposure and HLA in healthy donors. The PCR made use of 60 Vbeta and 13 Jbeta primers. The data were produced by immunoSEQ multiplex PCR, yet TCRdb's version contains in-frame clones alone and is incomplete. The sample contains some 140,000 clones, 65% to 80% of which appear only once. Sequences were obtained from PBMCs. The receptors were gathered from a man aged 35 to 55 in good health and CMV-seropositive.

V is TRBV27 and J is TRBJ2-5, with D uncertain. The CDR3 runs to 13 residues. V was trimmed by 6 bases and J by 3 bases, leaving 11 bases between them. Germline V gene lookup returns CDR1 MNHEY and CDR2 SMNVEV (reference sequence). The CDR3 coding sequence is TGTGCCAGCAGGCACCAGTTTGAAGAGACCCAGTACTTC. It encodes CASRHQFEETQYF.

A single count supports this clone. Other DNA sequences of this sample code for an identical CDR3. CDR3 DNA: TGTGCCAGCAGCTTATTAGCGGGGACTTACGAGCAGTACTTC. Its protein is CASSLLAGTYEQYF. This chain connects TRBV7-2 to TRBJ2-7, with 8 bases that match TRBD2. Germline V lookup: CDR1 SGHTA, CDR2 FQGNSA. The CDR3 has 14 residues. The V gene end was trimmed by 2 bases and the J gene end by 4 bases; junction bases not matched to a gene: 4.

This clone was seen more than once but under ten times. An end of the junction differs from the germline gene, which may be a read error. The chain has TRBV7-9 and TRBJ2-7, with unresolved D. Per germline, CDR1 SEHNR and CDR2 FQNEAQ (reference sequence). This CDR3 spans 12 amino acids. CDR3 in DNA: TGTTCCAGCAGCCCCTCACTCTACGAGCAGTACTTC. Protein sequence: CSSSPSLYEQYF.

The CDR3 nucleotides are TGCAGCGTGCATGGAGGGCCTAACAACTATGGCTACACCTTC. It is translated as CSVHGGPNNYGYTF. V usage is TRBV29-1 and J usage is TRBJ1-2; no clear D. Germline V CDR1 and CDR2: SQVTM, ANQGSEA. This CDR3 comprises 14 residues. The V and J ends lost 6 bases and 2 bases respectively, with 16 bases between them.

This clone was observed a few times. V and J are TRBV4-1 and TRBJ2-3; 7 nucleotides agree with TRBD2. The CDR3 has 16 residues. V was clipped by 0 bases and J by 6 bases; unmatched bases: 9. Per the germline V gene, CDR1 is MGHRA and CDR2 is YSYEKL. The CDR3 DNA follows: TGCGCCAGCAGCCAAGATCGGGGCGGGAGTACCGATACGCAGTATTTT. As protein: CASSQDRGGSTDTQYF.

In its sample, this clone was seen a few times. The chain recombines TRBV19 with TRBJ2-2; D possibly corresponds to TRBD2 (5 bases). Germline CDR1 LNHDA, CDR2 SQIVND (reference sequence). The CDR3 is made up of 15 amino acids. V shed 2 bases and J shed 6 bases, with 13 bases lying between them. The CDR3 here is CASSITGRIAGELFF. DNA for the CDR3: TGTGCCAGTAGTATAACGGGGAGAATAGCCGGGGAGCTGTTTTTT.

The rearrangement joins TRBV28 to TRBJ2-1, with a tentative D call TRBD2 (6 bases). This CDR3 is built from 14 residues. Looked up from germline, CDR1 is MDHEN and CDR2 is SYDVKM. Trimming shortened V by 6 bases and J by 7 bases, and 16 bases separated the two germline ends. The chain's CDR3 is CASRAGQGYNEQFF. The DNA for the CDR3 is TGTGCCAGCAGGGCGGGGCAGGGCTATAATGAGCAGTTCTTC.

Here the CDR3 reads CASSFVPGGNSPLHF. CDR3 bases: TGTGCCAGCAGCTTCGTCCCGGGAGGTAATTCACCCCTCCACTTT. The chain couples TRBV7-2 to TRBJ1-6; no clear D gene. The CDR3 totals 15 residues. The V gene's germline CDR1 is SGHTA and CDR2 FQGNSA. V shed 3 bases and J shed 6 bases, with 12 bases lying between them.

The chain links TRBV9 to TRBJ2-7, with 8 bases lining up with TRBD1. The CDR3 is made up of 14 amino acids. The germline CDR1 and CDR2 sequences are SGDLS and YYNGEE. V lost 2 bases, J lost 6 bases, and 7 bases stayed unmatched. CDR3 DNA sequence: TGTGCCAGCAGCGTGCATGGACAGGGCGGCGAGCAGTACTTC. Amino acid sequence: CASSVHGQGGEQYF.

This clone was seen ten or more times. The germline gene is not matched at one end of the junction; a read error may be the cause. The rearrangement uses TRBV2 and TRBJ2-7, with D perhaps TRBD2 (6 bases). Germline V gene lookup returns CDR1 SNHLY and CDR2 FYNNEI. This CDR3 has 13 amino acids. The DNA for the CDR3 is TGTGCCGGCAGGAGGGACTGGATTTACGAGCAGTACTTC. It is translated as CAGRRDWIYEQYF. Looking up the rest from reference TRBV2 and TRBJ2-7 gives the full variable domain: EPEVTQTPSHQVTQMGQEVILRCVPISNHLYFYWYRQILGQKVEFLVSFYNNEISEKSEIFDDQFSVERPDGSNFTLKIRSTKLEDSAMYFCAGRRDWIYEQYFGPGTRLTVT.

This clone was counted a single time. V gene TRBV9 combines with J gene TRBJ2-5; the D gene is possibly TRBD2 (5 bases). The CDR3 is 13 amino acids. V gave up 3 bases and J gave up 5 bases, with 11 bases separating them. Looked up from germline, CDR1 is SGDLS and CDR2 is YYNGEE. The CDR3: CASSAGVEETQYF. CDR3 in DNA: TGTGCCAGCAGCGCCGGGGTGGAGGAGACCCAGTACTTC. The whole variable domain, filled in from reference TRBV9 and TRBJ2-5, reads DSGVTQTPKHLITATGQRVTLRCSPRSGDLSVYWYQQSLDQGLQFLIQYYNGEERAKGNILERFSAQQFPDLHSELNLSSLELGDSALYFCASSAGVEETQYFGPGTRLLVL.

The chain carries TRBV15 and TRBJ1-2, with 8 positions matching TRBD1. This CDR3 has 14 residues. Germline CDR1 LNHNV, CDR2 YYDKDF (reference sequence). Losses at the gene ends were 1 base for V and 5 bases for J; bases not matched to a gene: 3. The CDR3 spells CATSRGTGGYGYTF. Written as DNA, the CDR3 is TGTGCCACCAGCAGAGGAACAGGGGGGTATGGCTACACCTTC.

A word on this clone: Other DNA sequences within the sample encode an identical CDR3. The chain combines TRBV18 with TRBJ2-7, with D uncertain. The V and J ends lost 3 bases and 2 bases respectively, with 5 bases between them. The germline V gene has CDR1 KGHSH and CDR2 LQKENI. This CDR3 region has 12 residues. The CDR3 DNA reads TGTGCCAGCTCACCTCTCCCCTACGAGCAGTACTTC. Protein: CASSPLPYEQYF.

The rearrangement joins TRBV7-2 to TRBJ2-7, with 7 bases identical to TRBD2. This CDR3 spans 15 amino acids. Germline V CDR1 and CDR2: SGHTA, FQGNSA. The V and J ends lost 0 bases and 4 bases, in that order; junction bases with no gene match: 6. Written as DNA, the CDR3 is TGTGCCAGCAGCTTAGCGGGAGGGCCCGTGTACGAGCAGTACTTC. It is translated as CASSLAGGPVYEQYF.

This clone appeared a few times. V is TRBV19 and J is TRBJ2-3, with 9 bases that match TRBD1. J lost 4 bases, V lost 0 bases, and 5 bases had no gene match. This CDR3 region has 16 residues. CDR1 and CDR2 (germline): LNHDA, SQIVND (reference sequence). The CDR3, as DNA: TGTGCCAGTAGTATAGATAGGGACAGGGTAGCAGATACGCAGTATTTT. It yields the protein CASSIDRDRVADTQYF.

This clone was counted between two and nine times. The chain employs TRBV2 and TRBJ2-7, with a weak D call TRBD1 (6 bases). Trimming stripped 10 bases from V and 3 bases from J, with 16 bases between. The CDR3 contains 13 residues. CDR1 SNHLY and CDR2 FYNNEI come from the germline V gene. The CDR3 coding sequence is TGTGCCATCCTCACAGGGACCGTCTACGAGCAGTACTTC. Encoded protein: CAILTGTVYEQYF.

This chain links TRBV28 with TRBJ1-1; the D is unclear. V shed 3 bases and J shed 7 bases, with 12 bases lying between them. This CDR3 is built from 13 residues. Germline V gene data show CDR1 as MDHEN and CDR2 as SYDVKM. The CDR3 sequence: CASSFTAAGEAFF. DNA for the CDR3: TGTGCCAGCAGTTTTACGGCAGCGGGTGAAGCTTTCTTT.

This chain joins TRBV25-1 and TRBJ2-5; 15 bases match TRBD2. CDR3 length: 18 amino acids. The V segment lost 1 base and the J segment 2 bases; nucleotides outside the gene matches: 5. Per germline, CDR1 MGHDK and CDR2 SYGVNS. As DNA, the CDR3 is TGTGCCAGCAGTGAATTTACGGGACTAGCGGGAGGACAAGAGACCCAGTACTTC. It specifies CASSEFTGLAGGQETQYF.

The chain couples TRBV4-1 to TRBJ2-7; 12 bases map to TRBD2. This CDR3 spans 14 amino acids. J was trimmed by 6 bases and V by 5 bases; bases with no gene match: 5. Germline-derived CDR1 and CDR2 are MGHRA and YSYEKL. CDR3: CASSFRTSGTEQYF. The CDR3 DNA sequence: TGCGCCAGCAGCTTTCGGACTAGCGGGACCGAGCAGTACTTC.

J is TRBJ1-5 and V is TRBV19; tentatively, D is TRBD1 (6 bases). V lost 10 bases and J lost 4, with 17 bases in between. CDR3 length: 14 amino acids. Germline loops: CDR1 LNHDA, CDR2 SQIVND (reference sequence). DNA of the CDR3: TGTGCCACCTCACAGGGTGGGGTGAATCAGCCCCAGCATTTT. It specifies CATSQGGVNQPQHF.

The chain employs TRBV4-1 and TRBJ1-6; TRBD1 matches at 9 bases. The CDR3 has 15 residues. Losses at the gene ends were 2 bases for V and 6 bases for J; bases not matched to a gene: 2. Germline CDR1 and CDR2: MGHRA and YSYEKL. CDR3 loop: CASSQLGQGNSPLHF. The CDR3 DNA sequence: TGCGCCAGCAGCCAATTGGGACAGGGTAATTCACCCCTCCACTTT.

This clone has only one observation. This rearrangement joins TRBV5-1 to TRBJ2-5, with 16 bases identical to TRBD2. CDR1 SGHRS and CDR2 YFSETQ come from the germline V gene. V was clipped by 3 bases and J by 5 bases; unmatched bases: 7. This CDR3 is built from 17 residues. CDR3 region: CASSWGTSGRAEETQYF. The DNA for the CDR3 is TGCGCCAGCAGCTGGGGGACTAGCGGGAGGGCTGAGGAGACCCAGTACTTC. Full variable domain (remainder filled in from reference TRBV5-1 and TRBJ2-5): KAGVTQTPRYLIKTRGQQVTLSCSPISGHRSVSWYQQTPGQGLQFLFEYFSETQRNKGNFPGRFSGRQFSNSRSEMNVSTLELGDSALYLCASSWGTSGRAEETQYFGPGTRLLVL.

V usage is TRBV11-2 and J usage is TRBJ2-3, with a tentative D call TRBD2 (6 bases). This CDR3 is 17 amino acids long. V was cut by 0 bases and J by 4 bases, with 17 bases left in between. The V gene's germline CDR1 is SGHAT and CDR2 FQNNGV. CDR3 residues: CASSLDLWAGRADTQYF. The CDR3 region has the DNA TGTGCCAGCAGCTTAGATTTATGGGCGGGAAGAGCAGATACGCAGTATTTT.

This chain links TRBV11-2 with TRBJ2-7; 7 bases fit TRBD1. The CDR3 totals 14 residues. The germline gives CDR1 SGHAT, CDR2 FQNNGV. Germline trimming cut 3 bases from V and 1 base from J; bases unmatched to any gene: 3. CDR3 bases: TGTGCCAGCAGCTTCCGGGACAGATCCTACGAGCAGTACTTC. Encoded protein: CASSFRDRSYEQYF.

The chain uses TRBV6-1 and TRBJ2-3, with TRBD2 identical over 7 bases. The trim removed 4 bases at V and 2 bases at J, leaving 12 bases unmatched. CDR1 MNHNS and CDR2 SASEGT come from the germline V gene. The CDR3 is 17 residues long. The CDR3: CASSARWGGATTDTQYF. The CDR3 DNA is TGTGCCAGCAGTGCTCGGTGGGGGGGTGCCACCACAGATACGCAGTATTTT.

This chain connects TRBV19 to TRBJ2-3; weak D call: TRBD1 (7 bases). Germline V gene data show CDR1 as LNHDA and CDR2 as SQIVND (reference sequence). Trimming pared 10 bases from V and 6 bases from J, leaving 23 bases between. The CDR3 extends over 15 amino acids. Here the CDR3 DNA reads TGTGCCACTAGGCAGGGGGAGGTGCCATGGGATACGCAGTATTTT. As protein: CATRQGEVPWDTQYF.

V gene TRBV19 combines with J gene TRBJ2-7; 7 bases are shared with TRBD1. This CDR3 has 14 residues. CDR1 is LNHDA and CDR2 is SQIVND in the germline V gene (reference sequence). V gave up 1 base and J gave up 3 bases; unmatched junction bases: 3. The CDR3 protein is CASSIGGGGYEQYF. The CDR3 DNA reads as TGTGCCAGTAGTATAGGAGGGGGCGGCTACGAGCAGTACTTC.

This chain joins TRBV5-1 and TRBJ2-1, with TRBD2 matching 7 bases. CDR1 is SGHRS and CDR2 is YFSETQ in the germline V gene. V was pared by 3 bases and J by 5 bases, with 5 bases of the junction left unmatched. This CDR3 spans 14 amino acids. CDR3 region: CASSWGGGDNEQFF. The CDR3 DNA reads TGCGCCAGCAGCTGGGGTGGGGGGGACAATGAGCAGTTCTTC.